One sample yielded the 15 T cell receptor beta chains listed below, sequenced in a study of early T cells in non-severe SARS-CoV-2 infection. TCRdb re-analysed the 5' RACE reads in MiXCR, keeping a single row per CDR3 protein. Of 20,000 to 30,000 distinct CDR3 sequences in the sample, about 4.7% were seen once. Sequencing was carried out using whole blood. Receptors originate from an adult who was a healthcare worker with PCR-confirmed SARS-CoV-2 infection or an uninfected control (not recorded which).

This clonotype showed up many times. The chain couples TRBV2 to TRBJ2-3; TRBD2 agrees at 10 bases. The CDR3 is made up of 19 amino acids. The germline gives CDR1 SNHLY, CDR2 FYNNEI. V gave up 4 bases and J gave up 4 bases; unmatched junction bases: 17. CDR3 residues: CASSGPESGRAHRADTQYF. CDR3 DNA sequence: TGTGCCAGCAGTGGTCCCGAAAGCGGGAGGGCCCACAGGGCAGATACGCAGTATTTT.

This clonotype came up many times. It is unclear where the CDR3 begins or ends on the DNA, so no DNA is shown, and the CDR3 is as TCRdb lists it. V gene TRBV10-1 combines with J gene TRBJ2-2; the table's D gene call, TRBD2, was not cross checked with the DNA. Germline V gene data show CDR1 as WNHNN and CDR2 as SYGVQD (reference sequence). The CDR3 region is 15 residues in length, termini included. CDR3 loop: CASSELAGSGELFFF.

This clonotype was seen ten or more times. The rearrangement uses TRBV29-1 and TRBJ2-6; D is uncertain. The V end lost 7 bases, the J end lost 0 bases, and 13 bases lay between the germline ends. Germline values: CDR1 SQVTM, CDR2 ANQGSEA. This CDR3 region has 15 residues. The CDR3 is CSGLDGNSGANVLTF. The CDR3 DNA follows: TGCAGCGGACTCGACGGAAACTCTGGGGCCAACGTCCTGACTTTC.

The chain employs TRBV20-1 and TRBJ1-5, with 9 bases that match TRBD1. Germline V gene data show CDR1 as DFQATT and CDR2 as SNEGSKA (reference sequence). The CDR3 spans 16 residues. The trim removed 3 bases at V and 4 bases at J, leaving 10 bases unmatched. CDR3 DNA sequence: TGCAGTGCTAGGGATTGGAGACAGGGGGGTAATCAGCCCCAGCATTTT. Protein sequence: CSARDWRQGGNQPQHF.

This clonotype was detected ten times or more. CDR3: CASSPGQSYEQYF. In nucleotides, the CDR3 is TGTGCCAGTAGCCCGGGACAGTCCTACGAGCAGTACTTC. The chain carries TRBV19 and TRBJ2-7; 7 bases line up with TRBD1. CDR1 and CDR2 (germline): LNHDA, SQIVND (reference sequence). The CDR3 spans 13 residues. V gave up 6 bases and J gave up 1 base; unmatched junction bases: 3.

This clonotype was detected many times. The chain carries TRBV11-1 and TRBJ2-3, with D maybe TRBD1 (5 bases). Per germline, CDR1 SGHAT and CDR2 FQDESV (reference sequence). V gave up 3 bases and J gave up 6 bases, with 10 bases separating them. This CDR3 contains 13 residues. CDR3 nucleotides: TGTGCCAGCAGCTTGTCAGGGCCGGATACGCAGTATTTT. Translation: CASSLSGPDTQYF.

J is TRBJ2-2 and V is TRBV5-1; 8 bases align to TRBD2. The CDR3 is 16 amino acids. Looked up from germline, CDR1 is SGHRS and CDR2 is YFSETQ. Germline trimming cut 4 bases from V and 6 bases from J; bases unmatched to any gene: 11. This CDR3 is CASSPGSGSFAGELFF. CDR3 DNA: TGCGCCAGCAGCCCGGGGAGCGGGAGCTTCGCCGGGGAGCTGTTTTTT.

This chain's CDR3 is CASSPGPNTNEKLFF. The CDR3 DNA follows: TGCGCCAGCAGCCCGGGTCCCAACACCAATGAAAAACTGTTTTTT. The rearrangement joins TRBV5-1 to TRBJ1-4; D is unclear. Per the germline V gene, CDR1 is SGHRS and CDR2 is YFSETQ. The V gene lost 4 bases and the J gene lost 5 bases, with 15 bases spanning the gap. The CDR3 consists of 15 residues.

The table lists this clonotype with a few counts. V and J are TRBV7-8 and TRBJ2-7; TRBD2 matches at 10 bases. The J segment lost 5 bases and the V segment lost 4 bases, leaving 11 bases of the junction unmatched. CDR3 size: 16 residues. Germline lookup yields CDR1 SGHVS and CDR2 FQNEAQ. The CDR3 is CASSSRLGLASDEQYF. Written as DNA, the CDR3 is TGTGCCAGCAGCTCTAGGTTGGGACTAGCGAGCGACGAGCAGTACTTC.

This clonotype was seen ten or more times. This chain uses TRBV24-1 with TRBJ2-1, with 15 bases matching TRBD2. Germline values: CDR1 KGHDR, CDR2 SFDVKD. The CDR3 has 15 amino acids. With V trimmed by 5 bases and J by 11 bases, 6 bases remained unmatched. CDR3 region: CATSVRGLAGGKQFF. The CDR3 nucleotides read TGTGCCACCAGTGTAAGAGGACTAGCGGGAGGGAAGCAGTTCTTC.

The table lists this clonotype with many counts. DNA for the CDR3: TGTGCCAGCAGCTCCCCTACGGGTAGGATAGGACAGCGAGAGACCCAGTACTTC. As protein: CASSSPTGRIGQRETQYF. V is TRBV11-2 and J is TRBJ2-5; maybe TRBD1 (6 bases). Between the trimmed V and J ends, which lost 4 bases and 4 bases, there was a span of 25 bases. The CDR3 is made up of 18 amino acids. The V gene's germline CDR1 is SGHAT and CDR2 FQNNGV.

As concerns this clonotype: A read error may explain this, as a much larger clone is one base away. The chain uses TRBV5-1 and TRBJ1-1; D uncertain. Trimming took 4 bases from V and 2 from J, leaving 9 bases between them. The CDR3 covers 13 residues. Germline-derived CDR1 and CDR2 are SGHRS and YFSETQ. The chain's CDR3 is CASSVHRNTEAFF. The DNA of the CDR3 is TGCGCCAGCAGCGTTCACAGAAACACTGAAGCTTTCTTT.

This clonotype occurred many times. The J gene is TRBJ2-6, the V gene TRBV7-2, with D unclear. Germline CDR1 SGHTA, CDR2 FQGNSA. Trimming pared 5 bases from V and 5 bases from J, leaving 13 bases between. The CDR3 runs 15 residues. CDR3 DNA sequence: TGTGCCAGCAGCCAGAGATTCGGCAGGGCCAACGTCCTGACTTTC. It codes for CASSQRFGRANVLTF.

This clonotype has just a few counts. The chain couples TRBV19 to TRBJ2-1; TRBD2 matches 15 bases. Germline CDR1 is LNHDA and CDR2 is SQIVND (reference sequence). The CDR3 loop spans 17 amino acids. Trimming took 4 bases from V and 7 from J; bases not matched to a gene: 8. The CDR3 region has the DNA TGTGCCAGTAGTAGAACCGGGACTAGCGGGAGGATAAATGAGCAGTTCTTC. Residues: CASSRTGTSGRINEQFF.

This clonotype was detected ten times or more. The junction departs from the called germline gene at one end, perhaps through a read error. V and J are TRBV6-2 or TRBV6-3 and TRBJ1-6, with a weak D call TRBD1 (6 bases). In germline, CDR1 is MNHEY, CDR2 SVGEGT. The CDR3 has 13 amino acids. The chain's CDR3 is CASSDRLHSALHF. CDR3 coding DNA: TGTGCCAGCAGTGACAGGCTACATTCAGCCCTCCACTTT.